Listed below are T cell receptor beta chains from one sample, sequenced in a study of memory B cells and T cells in multiple sclerosis. Only in-frame clones appear in the TCRdb table, and some are missing; sequencing was by immunoSEQ multiplex PCR. The table shows 11,000 to 15,000 clones, with around 70% occurring only once. The sequencing input was memory (CD45RO+) CD4+ T cells from blood. The receptors were sampled from a human donor with multiple sclerosis. Both conserved end residues are part of each CDR3. D genes are given only for firm matches. Only part of the rows carry a size: once, few, many, or a class if the clone is expanded.

v_call	d_call	j_call	clone_size	cdr3_aa	cdr3_nt
TRBV18	-	TRBJ1-1	few	CASSNLPLDRNTEAFF	TGTGCCAGTTCGAATCTACCCTTGGACAGGAACACTGAAGCTTTCTTT
TRBV10-3	-	TRBJ1-5	-	CAISKGREGNQPQHF	TGTGCCATCAGTAAGGGGCGTGAGGGCAATCAGCCCCAGCATTTT
TRBV7-6	-	TRBJ2-7	-	CASSPQQASYEQYF	TGTGCCAGCAGCCCTCAACAGGCCTCCTACGAGCAGTACTTC
TRBV6-6	TRBD1	TRBJ2-3	-	CATLRQGASDTQYF	TGTGCGACTCTAAGACAGGGGGCATCAGATACGCAGTATTTT
TRBV4-1	TRBD1	TRBJ1-2	-	CASSHSTGTGILGYTF	TGCGCCAGCAGCCATTCCACCGGGACAGGGATTCTTGGCTACACCTTC
TRBV15	-	TRBJ2-3	-	CATSRDQAADTQYF	TGTGCCACCAGCAGAGATCAAGCGGCAGATACGCAGTATTTT
TRBV7-9	-	TRBJ2-1	-	CASSGAGPHSNNEQFF	TGTGCCAGCAGCGGGGCGGGACCTCACTCTAACAATGAGCAGTTCTTC
TRBV19	-	TRBJ1-2	few	CASSISVYGYTF	TGTGCCAGTAGTATTTCGGTCTATGGCTACACCTTC
TRBV29-1	TRBD2	TRBJ2-3	once	CSVRLAGSTDTQYF	TGCAGCGTTCGACTAGCGGGATCGACAGATACGCAGTATTTT
TRBV5-1	TRBD1	TRBJ2-5	few	CASSSRTGFMETQYF	TGCGCCAGCAGCTCGAGGACAGGGTTTATGGAGACCCAGTACTTC
TRBV2	-	TRBJ1-3	few	CASSDPGTIYF	TGTGCCAGCAGTGATCCCGGGACCATATATTTT
TRBV5-4	TRBD2	TRBJ2-7	-	CASSERGSTYEQYF	TGTGCCAGCAGCGAGCGGGGGTCCACCTACGAGCAGTACTTC
TRBV5-1	TRBD2	TRBJ2-5	-	CASKAGENQETQYF	TGCGCCAGCAAGGCGGGAGAGAACCAAGAGACCCAGTACTTC
TRBV6-1	TRBD1	TRBJ1-4	few	CASMYRGGEKLFF	TGTGCCAGCATGTACAGGGGAGGCGAAAAACTGTTTTTT
TRBV19	TRBD2	TRBJ2-1	few	CASSGTSGSGNEQFF	TGTGCCAGTAGTGGGACTAGCGGGAGTGGAAATGAGCAGTTCTTC
TRBV5-4	TRBD1	TRBJ1-2	-	CASSRTGGDGYTF	TGTGCCAGCAGCCGGACAGGGGGGGATGGCTACACCTTC
TRBV7-9	TRBD2	TRBJ2-1	-	CASSPSIVASGRSYNEQFF	TGTGCCAGCAGCCCATCGATCGTGGCTAGCGGAAGATCCTACAATGAGCAGTTCTTC